This T cell receptor (beta chain) was profiled in a study of T cell repertoires in cytomegalovirus infection. Looking at the study overall: CMV infection and matching HLA type were both indicated by public TCR beta signatures. General study points: Carriage of CMV together with the relevant HLA was identifiable through cumulative public TCR beta family frequency. Ex vivo, HLA-C-restricted CMV-specific TCR beta clonotypes prevailed over the rest of the response.

A remark on this clonotype: What it recognizes is unknown.

This CDR3 region has 18 residues. V was trimmed by 4 bases and J by 0 bases, leaving 19 bases between them. Germline V gene lookup returns CDR1 SGHVS and CDR2 FQNEAQ. Using its own MiXCR run on the reads, TCRdb lists one record per CDR3 protein. Here the sample spans about 530,000 distinct CDR3 sequences, around 27% being singletons. Sequenced: PBMCs. This sequence originates from a human donor in good health (CMV status not recorded). Some clones in this sample may be carry-over from other donors' samples. The rearrangement joins TRBV7-8 to TRBJ1-5, with D possibly being TRBD1 (5 bases). DNA of the CDR3: TGTGCCAGCAGCTCGACCAGGGTGTTCAGGGATAGCAATCAGCCCCAGCATTTT. It is translated as CASSSTRVFRDSNQPQHF. Full variable domain (remainder filled in from reference TRBV7-8 and TRBJ1-5): GAGVSQSPRYKVAKRGQDVALRCDPISGHVSLFWYQQALGQGPEFLTYFQNEAQLDKSGLPSDRFFAERPEGSVSTLKIQRTQQEDSAVYLCASSSTRVFRDSNQPQHFGDGTRLSIL.